This T cell receptor (beta chain) was sequenced for a study of regulatory T cells in long-lasting Graves disease. The study, taken as a whole, reports: Persistent disease showed a preference for TRBV28, TRBJ1-2 and TRBJ2-5.

Germline loops: CDR1 MNHEY, CDR2 SMNVEV (reference sequence). V was shortened by 5 bases and J by 3 bases, with 2 bases between the two germline ends. The CDR3 loop spans 11 amino acids. Specified time point: persistent/refractory GD, antithyroid drugs over 5 years with positive TRAb. The authors made the TCR library using RNA they extracted from PBMCs. About this clonotype itself: Its antigen is unidentified. A much larger clone sits a single nucleotide away, making a read error possible.

Library construction for TCR beta used iRepertoire HTBI primers and Arm-PCR of CDR3 regions. TCRdb reanalysed the multiplex PCR reads using MiXCR and keeps one entry per CDR3 protein. Of around 460,000 distinct CDR3 sequences in the sample, about 20% were seen once. Here the sequenced sample was peripheral blood mononuclear cells (PBMCs), taken when the disease was refractory, from a patient treated with antithyroid drugs. The TCR was taken from a female donor with Graves disease. This chain links TRBV27 with TRBJ2-1; D gene ambiguous. CDR3 bases: TGTGCCAGCAGTAACTACAATGAGCAGTTCTTC. Residues: CASSNYNEQFF.